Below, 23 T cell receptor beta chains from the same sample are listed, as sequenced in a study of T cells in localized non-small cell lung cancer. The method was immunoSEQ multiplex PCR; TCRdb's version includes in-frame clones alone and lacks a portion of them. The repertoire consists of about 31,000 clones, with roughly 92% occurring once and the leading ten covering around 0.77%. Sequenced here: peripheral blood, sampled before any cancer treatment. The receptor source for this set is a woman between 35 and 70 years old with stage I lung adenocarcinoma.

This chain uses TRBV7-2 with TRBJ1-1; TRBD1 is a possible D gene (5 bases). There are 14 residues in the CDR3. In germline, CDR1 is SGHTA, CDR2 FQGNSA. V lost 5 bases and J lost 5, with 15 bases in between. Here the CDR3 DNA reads TGTGCCAGCAGCCCCAGGCAGGGCCGGACTGAAGCTTTCTTT. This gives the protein CASSPRQGRTEAFF.

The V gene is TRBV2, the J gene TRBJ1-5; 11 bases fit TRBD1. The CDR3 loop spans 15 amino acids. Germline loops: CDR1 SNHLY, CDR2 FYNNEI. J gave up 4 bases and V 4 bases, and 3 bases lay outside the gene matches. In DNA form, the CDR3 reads TGTGCCAGCAGTGTAGGGACAGGGGGTAATCAGCCCCAGCATTTT. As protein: CASSVGTGGNQPQHF.

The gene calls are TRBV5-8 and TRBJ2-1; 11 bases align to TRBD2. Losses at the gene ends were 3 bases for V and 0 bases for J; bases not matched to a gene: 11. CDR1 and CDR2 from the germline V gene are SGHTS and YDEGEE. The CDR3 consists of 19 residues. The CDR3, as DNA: TGTGCCAGCAGCTCCGCTGGGGCTAGCGGGGGGAGCTCCTACAATGAGCAGTTCTTC. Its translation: CASSSAGASGGSSYNEQFF.

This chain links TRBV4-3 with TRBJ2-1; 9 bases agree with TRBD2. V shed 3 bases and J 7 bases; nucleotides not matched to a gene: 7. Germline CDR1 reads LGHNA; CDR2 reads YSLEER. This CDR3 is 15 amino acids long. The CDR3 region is CASSQGSGGFNEQFF. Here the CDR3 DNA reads TGCGCCAGCAGCCAGGGGAGCGGGGGGTTTAATGAGCAGTTCTTC.

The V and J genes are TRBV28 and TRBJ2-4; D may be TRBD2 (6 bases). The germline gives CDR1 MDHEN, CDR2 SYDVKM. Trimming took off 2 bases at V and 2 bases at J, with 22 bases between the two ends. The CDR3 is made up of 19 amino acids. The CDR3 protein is CASSLGRWGVPDSKNIQYF. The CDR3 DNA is TGTGCCAGCAGTTTAGGACGGTGGGGGGTGCCAGATTCCAAAAACATTCAGTACTTC.

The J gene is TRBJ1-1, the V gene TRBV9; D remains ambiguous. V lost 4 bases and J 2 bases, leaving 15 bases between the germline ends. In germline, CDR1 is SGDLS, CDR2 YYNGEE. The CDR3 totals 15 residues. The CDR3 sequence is CASSPLKNTNTEAFF. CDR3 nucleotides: TGTGCCAGCAGCCCTTTGAAAAACACTAACACTGAAGCTTTCTTT.

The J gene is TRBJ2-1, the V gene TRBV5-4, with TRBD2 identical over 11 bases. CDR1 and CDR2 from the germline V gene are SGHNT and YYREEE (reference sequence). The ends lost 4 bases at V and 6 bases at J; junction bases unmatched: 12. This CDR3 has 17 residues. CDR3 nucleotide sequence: TGTGCCAGCAGCCCAGAACTAGCGGGAGTCACATTCAATGAGCAGTTCTTC. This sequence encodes CASSPELAGVTFNEQFF.

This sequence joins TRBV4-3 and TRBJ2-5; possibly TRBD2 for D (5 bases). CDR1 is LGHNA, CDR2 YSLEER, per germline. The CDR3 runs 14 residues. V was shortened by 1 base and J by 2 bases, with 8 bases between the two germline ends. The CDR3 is CASSQVDSQETQYF. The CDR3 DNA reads TGCGCCAGCAGCCAAGTGGACTCACAAGAGACCCAGTACTTC.

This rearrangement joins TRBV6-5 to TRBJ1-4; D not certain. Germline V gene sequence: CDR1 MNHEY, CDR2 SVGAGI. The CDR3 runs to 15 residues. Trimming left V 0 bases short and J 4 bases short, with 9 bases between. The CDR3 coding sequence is TGTGCCAGCAGTTACTCGCGTGGGGATAATGAAAAACTGTTTTTT. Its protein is CASSYSRGDNEKLFF.

CDR3 nucleotide sequence: TGCGCCAGCAGCCAAGTGGACAGGTCGTCTGGGGCCAACGTCCTGACTTTC. It is translated as CASSQVDRSSGANVLTF. The chain employs TRBV4-1 and TRBJ2-6, with TRBD1 identical over 7 bases. J gave up 1 base and V 1 base, and 4 bases lay outside the gene matches. This CDR3 has 17 amino acids. CDR1 and CDR2 (germline): MGHRA, YSYEKL.

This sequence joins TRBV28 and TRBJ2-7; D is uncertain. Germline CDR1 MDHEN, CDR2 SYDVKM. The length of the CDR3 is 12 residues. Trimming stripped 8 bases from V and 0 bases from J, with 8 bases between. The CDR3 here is CASEQSSYEQYF. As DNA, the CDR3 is TGTGCCAGCGAACAGAGCTCCTACGAGCAGTACTTC. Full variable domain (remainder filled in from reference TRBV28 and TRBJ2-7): DVKVTQSSRYLVKRTGEKVFLECVQDMDHENMFWYRQDPGLGLRLIYFSYDVKMKEKGDIPEGYSVSREKKERFSLILESASTNQTSMYLCASEQSSYEQYFGPGTRLTVT.

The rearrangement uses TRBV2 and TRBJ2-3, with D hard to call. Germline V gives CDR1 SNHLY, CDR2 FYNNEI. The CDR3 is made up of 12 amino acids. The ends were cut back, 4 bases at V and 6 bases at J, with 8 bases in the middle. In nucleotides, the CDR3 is TGTGCCAGCAGTGTTGCGTATGATACGCAGTATTTT. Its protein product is CASSVAYDTQYF.

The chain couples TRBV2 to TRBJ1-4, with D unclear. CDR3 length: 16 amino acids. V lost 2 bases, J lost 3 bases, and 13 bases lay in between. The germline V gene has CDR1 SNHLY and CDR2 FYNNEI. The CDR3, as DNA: TGTGCCAGCAGTGAATATGGACCAAACCCTAATGAAAAACTGTTTTTT. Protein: CASSEYGPNPNEKLFF.

CDR3 region: CASSQALGSGSGVFYEQYF. The CDR3 DNA sequence: TGCGCCAGCAGCCAAGCTCTCGGAAGTGGTAGCGGGGTTTTTTACGAGCAGTACTTC. V usage is TRBV4-3 and J usage is TRBJ2-7; TRBD2 matches 8 bases. CDR3 length equals 19 residues. The V and J ends lost 1 base and 4 bases, in that order; junction bases with no gene match: 18. Looked up from germline, CDR1 is LGHNA and CDR2 is YSLEER.

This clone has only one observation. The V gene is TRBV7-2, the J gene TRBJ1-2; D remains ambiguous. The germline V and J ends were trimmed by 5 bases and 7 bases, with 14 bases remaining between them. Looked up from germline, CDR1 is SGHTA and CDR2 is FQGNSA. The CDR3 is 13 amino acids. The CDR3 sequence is CASSLPYISGYTF. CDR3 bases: TGTGCCAGCAGCCTCCCGTACATAAGTGGCTACACCTTC.

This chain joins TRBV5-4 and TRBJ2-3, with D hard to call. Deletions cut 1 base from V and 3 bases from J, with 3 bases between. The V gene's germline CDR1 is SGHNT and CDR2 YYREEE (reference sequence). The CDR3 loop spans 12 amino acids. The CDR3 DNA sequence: TGTGCCAGCAGCTTGAGGACAGATACGCAGTATTTT. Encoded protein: CASSLRTDTQYF.

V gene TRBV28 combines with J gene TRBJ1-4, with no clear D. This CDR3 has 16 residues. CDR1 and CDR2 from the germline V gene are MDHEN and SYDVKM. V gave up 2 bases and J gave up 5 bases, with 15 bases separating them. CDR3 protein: CASSLPTTFRNEKLFF. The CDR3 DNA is TGTGCCAGCAGTTTACCAACCACATTCCGAAATGAAAAACTGTTTTTT.

CDR3 protein: CASSLYDRSYQETQYF. DNA for the CDR3: TGTGCCAGCTCACTCTACGACAGATCGTACCAAGAGACCCAGTACTTC. The J gene is TRBJ2-5, the V gene TRBV18; perhaps TRBD1 as D (5 bases). The germline CDR1 and CDR2 sequences are KGHSH and LQKENI. V was cut by 4 bases and J by 0 bases, with 15 bases left in between. The CDR3 is 16 amino acids.

Here the CDR3 reads CASRRGSTNEKLFF. The CDR3 bases are TGTGCCAGCCGTAGGGGGAGTACTAATGAAAAACTGTTTTTT. The V and J genes are TRBV6-5 and TRBJ1-4; D might be TRBD1 (6 bases). The CDR3 runs 14 residues. Trimming cost V 8 bases and J 2 bases, with 12 bases left between them. Germline V lookup: CDR1 MNHEY, CDR2 SVGAGI.

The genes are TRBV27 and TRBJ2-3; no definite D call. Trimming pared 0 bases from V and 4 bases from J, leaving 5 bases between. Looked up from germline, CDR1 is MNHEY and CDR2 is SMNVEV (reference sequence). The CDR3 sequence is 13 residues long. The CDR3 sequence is CASSLSRPDTQYF. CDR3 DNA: TGTGCCAGCAGTTTATCTAGACCAGATACGCAGTATTTT.

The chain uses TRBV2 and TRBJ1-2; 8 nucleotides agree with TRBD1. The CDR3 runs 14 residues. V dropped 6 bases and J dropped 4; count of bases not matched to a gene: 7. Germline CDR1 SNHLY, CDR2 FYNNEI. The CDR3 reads CASSARQGIYGYTF. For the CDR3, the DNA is TGTGCCAGCAGCGCACGACAGGGGATCTATGGCTACACCTTC.

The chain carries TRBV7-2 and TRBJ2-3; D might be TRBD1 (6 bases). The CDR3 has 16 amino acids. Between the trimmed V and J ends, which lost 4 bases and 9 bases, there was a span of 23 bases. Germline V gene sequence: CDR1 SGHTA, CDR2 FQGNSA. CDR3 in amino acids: CASSSNRDTLKETQYF. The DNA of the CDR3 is TGTGCCAGCAGCTCTAATCGGGACACCCTGAAGGAGACGCAGTATTTT.

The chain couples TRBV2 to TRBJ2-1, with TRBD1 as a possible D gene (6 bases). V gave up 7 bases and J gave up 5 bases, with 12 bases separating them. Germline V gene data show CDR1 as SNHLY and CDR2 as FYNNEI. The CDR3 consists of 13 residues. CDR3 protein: CASKRDTNNEQFF. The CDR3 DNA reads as TGTGCCAGCAAACGGGACACTAACAATGAGCAGTTCTTC.